Detailed here is one T cell receptor beta chain. Among Cohort 3 donors, those recovered had two negative PCRs, clearance, or symptom resolution. CDR1 is SGHDN, CDR2 FVKESK, per germline. This CDR3 is built from 15 residues. V lost 0 bases, J lost 4 bases, and 12 bases lay in between. These data come from a study of blood T cell repertoires in COVID-19. The repertoire was sequenced with immunoSEQ multiplex PCR; TCRdb's copy has only in-frame clones and lacks some. Found here are approximately 130,000 clones, roughly 87% of them singletons; the top ten hold about 18%. What was sequenced was PBMCs or T cells enriched from blood (not recorded which). This receptor was obtained from a man aged 25-40 years who had recovered from COVID-19. The rearrangement uses TRBV14 and TRBJ1-2; maybe TRBD1 (5 bases). The CDR3 sequence is CASSQDPGFGYGYTF. CDR3 nucleotides: TGTGCCAGCAGCCAAGATCCAGGGTTCGGCTATGGCTACACCTTC.